This T cell receptor (beta chain) came from a study of T cells expressing NK-cell markers. Study-level information: Within the sequenced cohort of eight donors, seven exhibited HCMV seropositivity and one was seronegative. Findings and caveats of the study: In a group of several donors, dominant NKG2C+ clonotypes represented about 1.0-7.5% of CD8+ T cells.

Germline lookup yields CDR1 SGHTA and CDR2 FQGNSA. This CDR3 region has 15 residues. From the 5' RACE reads, TCRdb lists one entry per CDR3 protein and no DNA. Its listing shows more than 400,000 distinct CDR3 sequences. On this clonotype itself: Antigen unknown.

The TCR originated in a woman aged 18 to 75 in good health. This chain uses TRBV7-2 with TRBJ2-1. The sample comprised blood T cells: a sorted CD56 or NKG2C T cell subset, CD4+ or CD8+ T cells, or bulk PBMC T cells (not recorded which). This chain's CDR3 is CASSLQTGPYNEQFF.